These 23 T cell receptor beta chains originate from one sample sequenced in a study of CD8 T cells in Susac syndrome. Random hexamers were used to reverse transcribe the RNA input (0.5 to 1 ug). TCRdb passed the immunoSEQ multiplex PCR reads through MiXCR, listing each CDR3 protein once. The sample carries about 280,000 distinct CDR3 sequences, around 84% recorded once. Sequencing was done on a sample of CD8+ T cells from PBMCs. The receptors originated from a human donor with multiple sclerosis.

For the CDR3, the DNA is TGTGCCAGCAGCTTAGATCCTAGCGGGAGTAAGATAACCGGGGAGCTGTTTTTT. It codes for CASSLDPSGSKITGELFF. The chain recombines TRBV13 with TRBJ2-2; TRBD2 matches 10 bases. Germline trimming cut 1 base from V and 5 bases from J; bases unmatched to any gene: 10. Germline lookup yields CDR1 PRHDT and CDR2 FYEKMQ (reference sequence). The CDR3 loop spans 18 amino acids.

The genes are TRBV14 and TRBJ2-3, with D hard to call. V was shortened by 1 base and J by 2 bases, with 7 bases between the two germline ends. Germline V CDR1 and CDR2: SGHDN, FVKESK. This CDR3 comprises 14 residues. The CDR3 reads CASSQVRFTDTQYF. The CDR3 nucleotides read TGTGCCAGCAGCCAAGTTAGGTTCACAGATACGCAGTATTTT.

This clonotype was counted between two and nine times. The V and J genes are TRBV27 and TRBJ2-1, with D maybe TRBD2 (6 bases). The germline V gene has CDR1 MNHEY and CDR2 SMNVEV (reference sequence). The CDR3 contains 13 residues. The CDR3 bases are TGTGCGACACAGGCGGGGACCTACAATGAGCAGTTCTTC. Amino acids: CATQAGTYNEQFF.

This chain uses TRBV5-1 with TRBJ2-3; the match to TRBD2 covers 10 bases. J was trimmed by 3 bases and V by 0 bases; bases with no gene match: 7. Per the germline V gene, CDR1 is SGHRS and CDR2 is YFSETQ. The CDR3 runs 17 residues. The CDR3 protein is CASSLEAPGLATDTQYF. For the CDR3, the DNA is TGCGCCAGCAGCTTGGAGGCCCCGGGACTAGCGACAGATACGCAGTATTTT.

In this sample, this clonotype turned up a few times. The rearrangement joins TRBV28 to TRBJ2-1; TRBD1 or TRBD2 may be the D gene (5 bases each). V was trimmed by 2 bases and J by 8 bases, leaving 10 bases between them. From germline, CDR1 is MDHEN and CDR2 SYDVKM. The CDR3 consists of 13 residues. The CDR3 nucleotides are TGTGCCAGCAGTTTAGGGAGAGGGGATGAGCAGTTCTTC. The encoded protein is CASSLGRGDEQFF.

The chain has TRBV20-1 and TRBJ2-1; 11 bases are shared with TRBD2. There are 15 residues in the CDR3. Trimming at V came to 3 bases and at J to 9 bases, leaving 10 bases not matched to a gene. Germline V gene sequence: CDR1 DFQATT, CDR2 SNEGSKA (reference sequence). CDR3 nucleotide sequence: TGCAGTGCTAGCACCGGGACTAGCGGTTACGGTGAGCAGTTCTTC. Amino acid sequence: CSASTGTSGYGEQFF.

The chain has TRBV4-1 and TRBJ2-1; D call uncertain. The V end was cut by 0 bases, the J end by 0 bases, with 9 bases between. CDR1 is MGHRA and CDR2 is YSYEKL in the germline V gene. The CDR3 runs to 16 residues. The CDR3 region is CASSQETGSSYNEQFF. In nucleotides, the CDR3 is TGCGCCAGCAGCCAAGAGACCGGAAGCTCCTACAATGAGCAGTTCTTC.

The rearrangement links TRBV9 to TRBJ2-1; unclear D gene. V gave up 0 bases and J gave up 3 bases, with 10 bases separating them. The length of the CDR3 is 15 residues. Germline values: CDR1 SGDLS, CDR2 YYNGEE. For the CDR3, the DNA is TGTGCCAGCAGCGTAGCATCGGAGAACTACAATGAGCAGTTCTTC. Encoded protein: CASSVASENYNEQFF.

The CDR3 region is CASSDHRDPGYGYTF. CDR3 in DNA: TGCGCCAGCAGCGACCACAGGGACCCAGGCTATGGCTACACCTTC. The V gene is TRBV5-1, the J gene TRBJ1-2; TRBD1 might be the D (6 bases). The CDR3 contains 15 residues. Germline V CDR1 and CDR2: SGHRS, YFSETQ. V dropped 4 bases and J dropped 4 bases, with 17 bases sitting between them.

A single count supports this clonotype. J is TRBJ2-2 and V is TRBV5-4, with D possibly TRBD1 on 6 matching bases. The CDR3 is made up of 15 amino acids. V lost 5 bases, J lost 2 bases, and 13 bases lay in between. Germline CDR1 reads SGHNT; CDR2 reads YYREEE (reference sequence). CDR3 coding DNA: TGTGCCAGCAGGACGGGACACGTTAACACCGGGGAGCTGTTTTTT. This codes for CASRTGHVNTGELFF.

This rearrangement joins TRBV28 to TRBJ1-5; D is perhaps TRBD1 (6 bases). The germline CDR1 and CDR2 sequences are MDHEN and SYDVKM. This CDR3 comprises 15 residues. Trimming took 5 bases from V and 2 from J, leaving 13 bases between them. The CDR3 here is CASSGWTEGNQPQHF. The CDR3 bases are TGTGCCAGCAGTGGTTGGACAGAAGGCAATCAGCCCCAGCATTTT.

The gene calls are TRBV28 and TRBJ1-2; D gene unclear. Germline-derived CDR1 and CDR2 are MDHEN and SYDVKM. CDR3 length equals 13 residues. Trimming pared 8 bases from V and 4 bases from J, leaving 14 bases between. The chain's CDR3 is CASGSKLLYGYTF. The DNA for the CDR3 is TGTGCCAGCGGTTCGAAACTGCTCTATGGCTACACCTTC.

This clonotype has just one count. The chain employs TRBV29-1 and TRBJ1-2; D not resolved. Deletions cut 4 bases from V and 6 bases from J, with 9 bases between. Germline V gene lookup returns CDR1 SQVTM and CDR2 ANQGSEA. The CDR3 has 11 amino acids. In DNA, the CDR3 is TGCAGCGTTGTAATTGACCATGGCTACACCTTC. This translates into CSVVIDHGYTF.

V and J are TRBV10-3 and TRBJ2-5; 9 nucleotides match TRBD1. The CDR3 runs 14 residues. Losses at the gene ends were 11 bases for V and 4 bases for J; bases not matched to a gene: 11. Germline CDR1 and CDR2: ENHRY and SYGVKD. The CDR3 here is CAVSGTGRIETQYF. CDR3 DNA sequence: TGTGCCGTCTCTGGGACAGGGAGGATAGAGACCCAGTACTTC.

The rearrangement uses TRBV7-3 and TRBJ2-1; tentative D call: TRBD2 (6 bases). CDR1 and CDR2 (germline): SGHTA, FQGTGA. Deletions cut 5 bases from V and 3 bases from J, with 14 bases between. The CDR3 consists of 15 residues. CDR3 DNA sequence: TGTGCCAGCAGCCCCACGGCCGGGGGCTACAATGAGCAGTTCTTC. Amino acids: CASSPTAGGYNEQFF.

In DNA form, the CDR3 reads TGTGCCAGCAGCCAAGAGCCGGTGGGAGGGCCCGGGGAGACCCAGTACTTC. Protein product: CASSQEPVGGPGETQYF. This chain uses TRBV3-1 with TRBJ2-5; 7 bases match TRBD2. Germline V gene lookup returns CDR1 LGHDT and CDR2 YNNKEL (reference sequence). This CDR3 is built from 17 residues. J was trimmed by 5 bases and V by 0 bases; bases with no gene match: 12.

V is TRBV6-5 and J is TRBJ1-1; TRBD1 matches at 10 bases. The CDR3 spans 16 residues. Germline V CDR1 and CDR2: MNHEY, SVGAGI. Germline trimming cut 2 bases from V and 4 bases from J; bases unmatched to any gene: 7. CDR3 in DNA: TGTGCCAGCAGTTACGACCTCGGGACAGGGGCCACTGAAGCTTTCTTT. It encodes CASSYDLGTGATEAFF.

The V gene is TRBV6-5, the J gene TRBJ1-5; no definite D call. The V gene lost 2 bases and the J gene lost 9 bases, with 14 bases spanning the gap. Germline CDR1 is MNHEY and CDR2 is SVGAGI. The CDR3 has 14 residues. The CDR3 region is CASSYEEYNVPQHF. In nucleotides, the CDR3 is TGTGCCAGCAGTTACGAAGAGTACAATGTGCCCCAGCATTTT.

The chain couples TRBV5-1 to TRBJ2-7; TRBD1 or TRBD2 may be the D gene (5 bases each). Germline V CDR1 and CDR2: SGHRS, YFSETQ. The CDR3 is made up of 15 amino acids. The V end lost 3 bases, the J end lost 3 bases, and 16 bases lay between the germline ends. CDR3 DNA sequence: TGCGCCAGCAGCTCCTCCGGGGCAGGACACTACGAGCAGTACTTC. Amino acid sequence: CASSSSGAGHYEQYF.

The chain is built from TRBV2 and TRBJ2-1; D unresolved. CDR3 length equals 11 residues. Germline CDR1 is SNHLY and CDR2 is FYNNEI. Trimming removed 8 bases at V and 6 bases at J, with 8 bases between. The CDR3 nucleotides are TGTGCCAGCCCAACCTCCAATGAGCAGTTCTTC. It encodes CASPTSNEQFF.

The chain recombines TRBV15 with TRBJ2-1, with TRBD2 matching 11 bases. The CDR3 is 15 amino acids. Losses at the gene ends were 6 bases for V and 4 bases for J; bases not matched to a gene: 5. The V gene's germline CDR1 is LNHNV and CDR2 YYDKDF (reference sequence). As DNA, the CDR3 is TGTGCCACCAGAGGGACTAGCGGACGGTACAATGAGCAGTTCTTC. Its translation: CATRGTSGRYNEQFF. The complete variable domain, with remaining parts taken from reference TRBV15 and TRBJ2-1, reads DAMVIQNPRYQVTQFGKPVTLSCSQTLNHNVMYWYQQKSSQAPKLLFHYYDKDFNNEADTPDNFQSRRPNTSFCFLDIRSPGLGDTAMYLCATRGTSGRYNEQFFGPGTRLTVL.

The chain has TRBV7-8 and TRBJ2-2; D is possibly TRBD2 (5 bases). Germline V gene lookup returns CDR1 SGHVS and CDR2 FQNEAQ. V was cut by 4 bases and J by 5 bases, with 17 bases left in between. The CDR3 sequence is 16 residues long. Here the CDR3 DNA reads TGTGCCAGCAGCTCAAGGGTGGGGAGTCGAACCGGGGAGCTGTTTTTT. Protein: CASSSRVGSRTGELFF.

This sequence joins TRBV28 and TRBJ2-4; D call uncertain. This CDR3 contains 19 residues. Deletions cut 2 bases from V and 1 base from J, with 21 bases between. The germline gives CDR1 MDHEN, CDR2 SYDVKM. The CDR3 DNA is TGTGCCAGCAGTTTACCCCCCTTGGGCTCCACAGAGGCCAAAAACATTCAGTACTTC. This sequence encodes CASSLPPLGSTEAKNIQYF.